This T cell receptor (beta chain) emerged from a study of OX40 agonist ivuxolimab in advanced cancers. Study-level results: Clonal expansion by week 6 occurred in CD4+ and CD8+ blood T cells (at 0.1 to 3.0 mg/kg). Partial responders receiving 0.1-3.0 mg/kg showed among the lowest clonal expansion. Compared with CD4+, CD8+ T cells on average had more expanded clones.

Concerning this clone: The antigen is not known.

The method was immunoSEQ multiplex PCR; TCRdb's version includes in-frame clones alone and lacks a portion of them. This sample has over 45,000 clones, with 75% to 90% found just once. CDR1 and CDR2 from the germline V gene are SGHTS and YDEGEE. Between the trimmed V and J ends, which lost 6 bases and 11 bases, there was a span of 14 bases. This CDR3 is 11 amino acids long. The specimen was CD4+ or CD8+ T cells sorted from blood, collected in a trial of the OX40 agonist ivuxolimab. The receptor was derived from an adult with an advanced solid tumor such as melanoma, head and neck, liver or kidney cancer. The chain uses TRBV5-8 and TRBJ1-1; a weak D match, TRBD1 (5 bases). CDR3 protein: CASMLGGSAFF. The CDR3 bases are TGTGCCAGCATGCTTGGGGGATCGGCTTTCTTT.